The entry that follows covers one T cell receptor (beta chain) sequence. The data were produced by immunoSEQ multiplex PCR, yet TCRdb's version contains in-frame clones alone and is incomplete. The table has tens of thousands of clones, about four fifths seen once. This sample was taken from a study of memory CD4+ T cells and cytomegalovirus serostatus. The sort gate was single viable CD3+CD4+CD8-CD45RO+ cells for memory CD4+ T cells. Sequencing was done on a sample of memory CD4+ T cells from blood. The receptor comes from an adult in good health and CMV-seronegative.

The CDR3 nucleotides are TGTGCCACCACTCGGGCGGGGACCCAGCAGTTCTTC. Residues: CATTRAGTQQFF. J is TRBJ2-1 and V is TRBV10-3; the D gene is possibly TRBD2 (6 bases). Trimming cost V 10 bases and J 11 bases, with 18 bases left between them. Germline-derived CDR1 and CDR2 are ENHRY and SYGVKD. This CDR3 has 12 amino acids.